This entry describes one T cell receptor beta chain. Trimming cost V 0 bases and J 2 bases, with 8 bases left between them. The CDR3 is 14 residues long. Germline values: CDR1 MGHRA, CDR2 YSYEKL. These data originate in a study of shared clonotypes between healthy human individuals. Terminally differentiated effector memory CD45RA+ cells were excluded from the naive CD8 cells, which were CD45RO-negative and positively selected for CCR7. Only in-frame clones appear in the TCRdb table, and some are missing; sequencing was by immunoSEQ multiplex PCR. This table holds around 1.9 million clones, roughly 91% found once.

This TCR was sampled from a man aged 18 to 29 in good health. Some clones in this sample may be carry-over from other donors' samples. The J gene is TRBJ2-7, the V gene TRBV4-1; D is ambiguous. Sequencing was done on a sample of naive CD8+ T cells from PBMCs. CDR3 nucleotide sequence: TGCGCCAGCAGCCAAGACCCAGTTCCCTACGAGCAGTACTTC. Translated: CASSQDPVPYEQYF.